The clone carrying this T cell receptor beta chain showed up just a few times. No antigen is known for it. The sample is drawn from a study of CD8+ T cells in alopecia areata. Study at large: Among treated patients, oral tofacitinib was administered at 5 to 10 mg twice daily. The investigators scored severity in treated patients by the percentage of affected scalp area.

Sequencing used cDNA as its template, made by extracting RNA and reverse transcribing it. Profiling relied on immunoSEQ multiplex PCR, and the TCRdb table lists in-frame clones only, not all of them. The top ten hold about 0.94% of the sample, which has just over 150,000 clones, around 71% seen once. The treatment: oral pan-JAK inhibitor, 5-10 mg twice daily. CDR3 length equals 14 residues. Trimming removed 4 bases from V and 10 bases from J, with 14 bases in between. CDR1 is SGHDN and CDR2 is FVKESK in the germline V gene. Study results and limitations: Scalp and blood retained many expanded lesional clones during tofacitinib.

The chain employs TRBV14 and TRBJ1-6; TRBD1 might be the D (6 bases). The sequence was obtained from a human donor with alopecia areata. Sequences were derived from CD4+ T cells sorted from blood, sampled at week 4, from a patient treated with tofacitinib. In nucleotides, the CDR3 is TGTGCCAGCAGCCTACAGGGCAGAGTCTCACCCCTCCACTTT. It yields the protein CASSLQGRVSPLHF.